The entry below describes one T cell receptor beta chain. Its antigen is not yet known. Nothing much larger sits one base from this clone, and base qualities are not available. Following the manufacturer's recommendations, the immunoSEQ kit was used to generate TCR beta libraries from genomic DNA. To prepare libraries, a first multiplex PCR with proprietary primers was run, followed by a second PCR that added unique barcodes, and a bead cleanup was done after each round. A positive control reaction and a negative control reaction, both provided in the kit, were run with every batch of samples. The final libraries underwent checking on an Agilent 4200 TapeStation D1000 ScreenTape, volumetric pooling, and quantification by qPCR. Sequencing was performed on an Illumina NextSeq500 using a MidOutput 150-cycle cartridge, with 156 Read1 cycles, 15 Index1 cycles, and the kit custom primers. The pooled library was loaded at roughly 0.96 pM, with a 20% PhiX control spiked in. From the authors' description of their analysis: Vendor-processed data were analyzed in R, and a clonotype was defined as all T cells sharing the same CDR3 nucleotide sequence. For clone abundance analyses, frequencies were normalized to the 10,000 most abundant clones per sample. Before analysis, public T cell clones were removed, and these numbered fewer than six per sample on average. An abundance difference of at least 32-fold between compartments was the criterion for calling clonotypes tumor-enriched or baseline blood-enriched. A beta-binomial differential abundance model was applied to find clonotypes that expanded or contracted between blood time points. Similarity between tumor and blood repertoires was quantified using the Baroni-Urbani and Buser coefficient, and groups were compared with two-tailed Wilcoxon tests in R. TCRdb re-hosts the immuneACCESS table, in-frame sequences only. Its copies lack some clones; in the studies checked, an unresolved V gene accounts for under half of them, and the cause for the rest is not known. The D gene and trimming were derived from the DNA, and the V and J assignments and clone size from that table. This sample lists about 86,000 clones; about 85% were detected once. Clones ranked in the top ten supply more than 9% of the sample.

The time point label on this specimen signifies: blood 4 weeks post-SBRT, at nephrectomy. Per the publication, the treatment or condition label means: 15 Gy SBRT to primary tumor, nephrectomy 4 weeks later. Samples were obtained from a clinical trial, in which 15 Gy stereotactic body radiation therapy was delivered to primary renal cell carcinomas and nephrectomy was performed 4 weeks later. To track tumor-enriched clonotypes, serial peripheral blood was sampled from radiation-treated patients at baseline and at 2 weeks and 4 weeks after SBRT. Every patient had renal cell carcinoma of clear cell pathology. Genomic DNA for TCR sequencing was prepared using the QIAamp DNA Blood Mini Kit (Qiagen). Only samples passing all quality control checks were included in the analyses. Including cysteine and phenylalanine, the CDR3 has 13 amino acids. Of the read, only the CDR3 DNA is kept; its 39 bases are in frame from base 1. Here V drops 5 bases and J drops 2 bases, and the junction holds 2 bases not matched to any gene. Based on the germline V gene (reference sequence), the CDR1 and CDR2 sequences are SEHNR and FQNEAQ.

This sample is drawn from a study of radiation and T cells in renal cell carcinoma (dated by TCRdb to the early 2020s). For the wider study: TCR beta sequencing covered 55 or so samples in total, comprising approximately 26 tumors and roughly 27 peripheral blood samples. The final blood draw was performed at 4 weeks after radiation, at the same time as nephrectomy. In the approximately 57 samples combined, some 4,000,000 unique CDR3 nucleotide sequences were found, encoding roughly 3,000,000 unique CDR3 amino acid sequences. Summary of the overall study and its limitations: Dynamics of the blood repertoire were not tracked past 4 weeks after treatment. With a single-armed trial design, the study had no way to address how radiation dose or scheduling affects the TCR repertoire. In blood, the top tumor clonotypes increased between baseline and 2 weeks post-radiation and then shrank by 4 weeks, which suggests that tumor-resident clones expanded only transiently. Because pretreatment tumor biopsies were not available, the baseline intratumoral presence of clonotypes could not be determined.

This receptor was obtained from a man aged 45 to 65 with renal cell carcinoma. Here the sequenced sample was blood, taken from a patient whose treatment included radiotherapy and nephrectomy. The chain is made from TRBV7-9 and TRBJ2-5, with TRBD1 matching 7 junction bases. The DNA sequence reads TGTGCCAGCAGCCCGGGACAGCAAGAGACCCAGTACTTC. Its protein is CASSPGQQETQYF.